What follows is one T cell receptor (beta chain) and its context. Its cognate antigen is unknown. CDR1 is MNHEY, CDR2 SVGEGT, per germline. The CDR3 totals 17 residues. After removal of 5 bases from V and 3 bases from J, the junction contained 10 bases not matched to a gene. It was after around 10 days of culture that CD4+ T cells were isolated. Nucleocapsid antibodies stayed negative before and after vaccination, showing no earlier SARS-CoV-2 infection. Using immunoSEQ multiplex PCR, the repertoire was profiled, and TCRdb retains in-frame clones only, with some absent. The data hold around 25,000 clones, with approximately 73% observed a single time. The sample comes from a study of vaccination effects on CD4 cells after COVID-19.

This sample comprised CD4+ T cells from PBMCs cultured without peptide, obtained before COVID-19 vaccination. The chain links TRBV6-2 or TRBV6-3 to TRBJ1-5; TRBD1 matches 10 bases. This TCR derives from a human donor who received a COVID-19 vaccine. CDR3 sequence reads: CASSRPVTGGFNQPQHF. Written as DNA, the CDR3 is TGTGCCAGCAGTAGACCGGTGACAGGGGGCTTCAATCAGCCCCAGCATTTT.